The 23 T cell receptor beta chains in this list originate from one sample, sequenced in a study of cytomegalovirus exposure and HLA in healthy donors (dated by TCRdb to about 2017). Libraries were prepared through the immunoSEQ multiplex PCR assay. For the multiplex PCR, a mixture combining 60 forward primers for TCR Vbeta segments and 13 reverse primers for TCR Jbeta segments was used. In TCRdb, the immuneACCESS table is reduced to in-frame sequences with V and J assigned. These tables do not hold every clone; where another copy was compared, an unresolved V gene accounts for under half, and the others remain unexplained. This sample lists fewer than 150,000 clones; 65% to 80% were detected once. The top ten clones comprise approximately 3.4% of the sample. The sequenced sample consisted of PBMCs. These receptor sequences come from a man aged 35 to 55 in good health and CMV-seronegative.

The chain links TRBV5-4 to TRBJ1-5, with D perhaps TRBD1 (6 bases). V was shortened by 1 base and J by 0 bases, with 11 bases between the two germline ends. The CDR3 runs to 16 residues. CDR1 and CDR2 from the germline V gene are SGHNT and YYREEE (reference sequence). DNA of the CDR3: TGTGCCAGCAGCTTGAGGCAGGGGTATAGCAATCAGCCCCAGCATTTT. Its protein product is CASSLRQGYSNQPQHF.

This clone was detected once. V gene TRBV29-1 combines with J gene TRBJ2-5; no clear D. Trimming left V 3 bases short and J 1 base short, with 6 bases between. Germline CDR1 is SQVTM and CDR2 is ANQGSEA. This CDR3 is 12 amino acids long. CDR3 sequence: CSVDTAQETQYF. CDR3 DNA sequence: TGCAGCGTTGATACAGCCCAAGAGACCCAGTACTTC.

The chain combines TRBV7-9 with TRBJ2-5; 7 bases agree with TRBD1. This CDR3 has 13 residues. V gave up 4 bases and J gave up 3 bases; unmatched junction bases: 2. Germline CDR1 is SEHNR and CDR2 is FQNEAQ (reference sequence). CDR3 sequence: CASSSDREETQYF. The CDR3 DNA reads as TGTGCCAGCAGCTCCGACAGGGAAGAGACCCAGTACTTC.

This chain joins TRBV7-6 and TRBJ2-1, with D possibly being TRBD2 (6 bases). The CDR3 sequence is 17 residues long. V lost 1 base and J lost 0, with 13 bases in between. Germline V gene lookup returns CDR1 SGHVS and CDR2 FNYEAQ. The CDR3 coding sequence is TGTGCCAGCAGCTTAGTGGGCGGGATTAGCTCCTACAATGAGCAGTTCTTC. This encodes CASSLVGGISSYNEQFF. The full variable domain, its missing parts supplied by reference TRBV7-6 and TRBJ2-1, is GAGVSQSPRYKVTKRGQDVALRCDPISGHVSLYWYRQALGQGPEFLTYFNYEAQQDKSGLPNDRFSAERPEGSISTLTIQRTEQRDSAMYRCASSLVGGISSYNEQFFGPGTRLTVL.

This chain links TRBV5-1 with TRBJ2-7, with D perhaps matching TRBD2 (5 bases). The CDR3 spans 14 residues. Germline V gene sequence: CDR1 SGHRS, CDR2 YFSETQ. The ends were cut back, 0 bases at V and 6 bases at J, with 13 bases in the middle. For the CDR3, the DNA is TGCGCCAGCAGCTTGGTCGGGGAGTTGTCCGAGCAGTACTTC. It codes for CASSLVGELSEQYF.

V and J are TRBV6-1 and TRBJ2-4; D uncertain. Germline CDR1 MNHNS, CDR2 SASEGT. This CDR3 comprises 13 residues. The ends were cut back, 7 bases at V and 0 bases at J, with 7 bases in the middle. CDR3 nucleotide sequence: TGTGCCAGCACTCACATAGCCAAAAACATTCAGTACTTC. Protein sequence: CASTHIAKNIQYF.

This clone was observed a single time. The chain has TRBV5-4 and TRBJ1-3; 8 positions agree with TRBD1. Germline CDR1 reads SGHNT; CDR2 reads YYREEE (reference sequence). Unmatched junction bases numbered 7, after V lost 3 bases and J lost 14 bases. CDR3 size: 12 residues. The CDR3 region is CASSSPGQGLYF. CDR3 in DNA: TGTGCCAGCAGCTCTCCCGGACAGGGATTATATTTT.

This chain uses TRBV6-5 with TRBJ2-7; possibly TRBD1 for D (6 bases). Germline lookup yields CDR1 MNHEY and CDR2 SVGAGI. This CDR3 has 15 amino acids. Between the trimmed V and J ends, which lost 0 bases and 5 bases, there was a span of 14 bases. In DNA, the CDR3 is TGTGCCAGCAGTTACTCGATCAGGGGCAGGGACGAGCAGTACTTC. This sequence encodes CASSYSIRGRDEQYF.

V is TRBV6-1 and J is TRBJ2-3; D is perhaps TRBD1 (6 bases). The V end was cut by 4 bases, the J end by 6 bases, with 17 bases between. CDR1 is MNHNS and CDR2 is SASEGT in the germline V gene. The CDR3 loop spans 15 amino acids. The CDR3 is CASSAIEEGGDTQYF. The CDR3 DNA reads TGTGCCAGCAGTGCCATCGAGGAAGGGGGTGATACGCAGTATTTT.

V gene TRBV30 combines with J gene TRBJ1-1, with D possibly being TRBD1 (6 bases). V shed 0 bases and J shed 0 bases, with 17 bases lying between them. This CDR3 is 17 amino acids long. CDR1 is GTSNPN, CDR2 SVGIG, per germline (reference sequence). The CDR3 region has the DNA TGTGCCTGGAGTGTAGGCTCCCGACAGGACTTGAACACTGAAGCTTTCTTT. It codes for CAWSVGSRQDLNTEAFF.

J is TRBJ1-5 and V is TRBV18; perhaps TRBD1 as D (6 bases). CDR1 and CDR2 (germline): KGHSH, LQKENI. The CDR3 covers 14 residues. V shed 4 bases and J shed 6 bases, with 13 bases lying between them. CDR3 sequence reads: CASSLGGAGQPQHF. In nucleotides, the CDR3 is TGTGCCAGCTCACTGGGGGGGGCAGGTCAGCCCCAGCATTTT.

The chain employs TRBV13 and TRBJ1-2; TRBD1 is a possible D gene (6 bases). Germline CDR1 and CDR2: PRHDT and FYEKMQ (reference sequence). V dropped 0 bases and J dropped 5 bases, with 25 bases sitting between them. The CDR3 is 19 amino acids. CDR3 nucleotides: TGTGCCAGCAGCTTAGGCCGGGGGGCCGGGGATGGTGGCGAGTATGGCTACACCTTC. This gives the protein CASSLGRGAGDGGEYGYTF. The whole variable domain, remainder taken from reference TRBV13 and TRBJ1-2, is AAGVIQSPRHLIKEKRETATLKCYPIPRHDTVYWYQQGPGQDPQFLISFYEKMQSDKGSIPDRFSAQQFSDYHSELNMSSLELGDSALYFCASSLGRGAGDGGEYGYTFGSGTRLTVV.

J is TRBJ2-7 and V is TRBV5-5, with 8 bases that match TRBD1. The CDR3 totals 14 residues. From germline, CDR1 is SGHKS and CDR2 YYEKEE (reference sequence). V trimming: 3 bases; J trimming: 7 bases; junction bases outside the gene matches: 9. The chain's CDR3 is CASSSSGQEWEQYF. In nucleotides, the CDR3 is TGTGCCAGCAGCTCGTCGGGACAGGAATGGGAGCAGTACTTC.

The V and J genes are TRBV30 and TRBJ2-3; tentatively, D is TRBD1 (5 bases). Germline V gene sequence: CDR1 GTSNPN, CDR2 SVGIG (reference sequence). Between the trimmed V and J ends, which lost 0 bases and 1 base, there was a span of 17 bases. The CDR3 sequence is 17 residues long. The CDR3 sequence is CAWSVIVGANRTDTQYF. In DNA form, the CDR3 reads TGTGCCTGGAGTGTAATAGTTGGGGCAAACCGCACAGATACGCAGTATTTT.

The CDR3: CASTPDSSYNEQFF. The CDR3 bases are TGCGCCAGCACCCCCGACTCGTCCTACAATGAGCAGTTCTTC. The chain recombines TRBV5-1 with TRBJ2-1; D gene unclear. The CDR3 consists of 14 residues. The germline V gene encodes CDR1 SGHRS and CDR2 YFSETQ. Trimming took 6 bases from V and 1 from J, leaving 11 bases between them. Based on the CDR3 plus reference TRBV5-1 and TRBJ2-1, the full variable domain is KAGVTQTPRYLIKTRGQQVTLSCSPISGHRSVSWYQQTPGQGLQFLFEYFSETQRNKGNFPGRFSGRQFSNSRSEMNVSTLELGDSALYLCASTPDSSYNEQFFGPGTRLTVL.

The V gene is TRBV7-3, the J gene TRBJ2-3, with D unclear. Trimming removed 3 bases from V and 1 base from J, with 5 bases in between. Germline CDR1 and CDR2: SGHTA and FQGTGA. The CDR3 covers 13 residues. This CDR3 is CASSFQGTDTQYF. As DNA, the CDR3 is TGTGCCAGCAGCTTTCAGGGCACAGATACGCAGTATTTT.

V gene TRBV19 combines with J gene TRBJ1-2; 8 bases agree with TRBD1. The V gene end was trimmed by 7 bases and the J gene end by 4 bases; junction bases not matched to a gene: 8. Germline V gene data show CDR1 as LNHDA and CDR2 as SQIVND (reference sequence). The CDR3 is 14 residues long. The CDR3 DNA sequence: TGTGCCAGTACCACGGACAGGGACGGCTATGGCTACACCTTC. It encodes CASTTDRDGYGYTF.

This clone was seen only a few times. V usage is TRBV6-5 and J usage is TRBJ1-1; 9 bases are a match to TRBD1. Trimming took 5 bases from V and 4 from J; bases not matched to a gene: 5. Per the germline V gene, CDR1 is MNHEY and CDR2 is SVGAGI. The CDR3 consists of 14 residues. The CDR3 DNA reads TGTGCCAGCAGTGTCGGGACAGGGATCACTGAAGCTTTCTTT. This sequence encodes CASSVGTGITEAFF.

This rearrangement joins TRBV5-1 to TRBJ1-5; TRBD1 agrees at 8 bases. The germline gives CDR1 SGHRS, CDR2 YFSETQ. Germline trimming cut 4 bases from V and 5 bases from J; bases unmatched to any gene: 5. The CDR3 runs 14 residues. The CDR3 region has the DNA TGCGCCAGCAGCACCGGACAGGGAGATCAGCCCCAGCATTTT. Amino acids: CASSTGQGDQPQHF. Looking up the rest from reference TRBV5-1 and TRBJ1-5 gives the full variable domain: KAGVTQTPRYLIKTRGQQVTLSCSPISGHRSVSWYQQTPGQGLQFLFEYFSETQRNKGNFPGRFSGRQFSNSRSEMNVSTLELGDSALYLCASSTGQGDQPQHFGDGTRLSIL.

This clone was found a few times. The chain is built from TRBV29-1 and TRBJ2-7; a weak D match, TRBD1 (5 bases). This CDR3 is built from 13 residues. V lost 6 bases to trimming and J lost 4 bases, with 16 bases between them. Germline CDR1 and CDR2: SQVTM and ANQGSEA. The CDR3 bases are TGCAGCGTCGACAGTGGAAATGTATACGAGCAGTACTTC. Protein: CSVDSGNVYEQYF.

The chain uses TRBV4-3 and TRBJ2-7; 7 bases align to TRBD1. V gave up 1 base and J gave up 2 bases; unmatched junction bases: 11. There are 17 residues in the CDR3. Looked up from germline, CDR1 is LGHNA and CDR2 is YSLEER. This CDR3 is CASSQVDSQGVTYEQYF. CDR3 nucleotide sequence: TGCGCCAGCAGCCAAGTAGATAGTCAGGGGGTCACCTACGAGCAGTACTTC.

V gene TRBV27 combines with J gene TRBJ2-1; D ambiguous. This CDR3 is built from 14 residues. The germline V gene has CDR1 MNHEY and CDR2 SMNVEV (reference sequence). The V end lost 5 bases, the J end lost 4 bases, and 12 bases lay between the germline ends. The DNA of the CDR3 is TGTGCCAGCAGTCCCCTAGGAAATTACAATGAGCAGTTCTTC. Translating it yields CASSPLGNYNEQFF.

On this clone itself: The sample carries other DNA sequences with the same CDR3. This chain links TRBV6-5 with TRBJ1-1, with 7 bases lining up with TRBD1. J gave up 1 base and V 5 bases, and 7 bases lay outside the gene matches. The CDR3 covers 15 residues. CDR1 is MNHEY and CDR2 is SVGAGI in the germline V gene. The CDR3 DNA follows: TGTGCCAGCAGTCCTTTGACAGGGACGAACACTGAAGCTTTCTTT. As protein: CASSPLTGTNTEAFF.